The sequence of this T cell receptor beta chain was determined in a study of blood T cell repertoires in COVID-19. V was cut by 4 bases and J by 8 bases, with 22 bases left in between. Germline V gene sequence: CDR1 LNHDA, CDR2 SQIVND (reference sequence). CDR3 length equals 16 residues. Study processing details: Estimates of nucleated cell counts were drawn from the amplification of reference gene primers. Here immunoSEQ multiplex PCR was the method, and the copy in TCRdb shows in-frame clones only, minus some. That table supplies the V and J calls and clone size; D and trimming were determined from the DNA. The data contain around 60,000 clones, 55% to 75% of them singletons. This clone has a single count.

The gene calls are TRBV19 and TRBJ2-3, with a tentative D call TRBD1 (6 bases). The sequence derives from a woman in her sixties or seventies with COVID-19, enrolled during active disease. Sequences were obtained from peripheral blood. The CDR3 loop reads CASSNDRGHGYGTQYF. CDR3 in DNA: TGTGCCAGTAGTAATGACCGGGGACACGGATACGGTACGCAGTATTTT.